A single sample is the source of the 31 T cell receptor beta chains below, sequenced in a study of T cell responses to AZD1222 COVID-19 vaccine. TCRdb's copy holds only in-frame clones and misses some; the assay was immunoSEQ multiplex PCR. The sample has about 76,000 clones; about 88% are singletons. The sample here was peripheral blood, taken on day 0 of AZD1222 vaccination. All receptors come from an adult in good health.

The sample holds a few counts of this clone. The CDR3 is CASSQMRGTGELFF. CDR3 DNA: TGCGCCAGCAGCCAAATGAGGGGAACCGGGGAGCTGTTTTTT. The gene calls are TRBV4-1 and TRBJ2-2; D possibly matches TRBD1 or TRBD2 (5 bases each). Germline CDR1 is MGHRA and CDR2 is YSYEKL. This CDR3 has 14 amino acids. Trimming removed 2 bases from V and 5 bases from J, with 9 bases in between.

V gene TRBV10-2 combines with J gene TRBJ2-7, with no clear D. Germline V gene lookup returns CDR1 WSHSY and CDR2 SAAADI. Between the trimmed V and J ends, which lost 0 bases and 7 bases, there was a span of 10 bases. The CDR3 totals 13 residues. In DNA form, the CDR3 reads TGCGCCAGCAGTGAGTCGCCACAGTCGGAGCAGTACTTC. This gives the protein CASSESPQSEQYF.

V gene TRBV19 combines with J gene TRBJ1-1, with 11 bases identical to TRBD1. The CDR3 sequence is 14 residues long. J gave up 5 bases and V 5 bases, and 4 bases lay outside the gene matches. Germline CDR1 and CDR2: LNHDA and SQIVND (reference sequence). The CDR3 loop reads CASSPGQGVTEAFF. CDR3 sequence (DNA): TGTGCCAGTAGTCCGGGACAGGGGGTGACTGAAGCTTTCTTT.

The chain is built from TRBV19 and TRBJ1-3, with D possibly being TRBD1 (5 bases). V lost 4 bases and J 0 bases, leaving 10 bases between the germline ends. The CDR3 is 15 amino acids. Germline CDR1 reads LNHDA; CDR2 reads SQIVND (reference sequence). CDR3 amino acids: CASSTTGDSGNTIYF. For the CDR3, the DNA is TGTGCCAGTAGTACCACAGGAGACTCTGGAAACACCATATATTTT.

This clone has just one count. This chain links TRBV9 with TRBJ2-7, with D perhaps being TRBD1 or TRBD2 (5 bases each). The V gene's germline CDR1 is SGDLS and CDR2 YYNGEE. The CDR3 is 14 amino acids. V was trimmed by 3 bases and J by 2 bases, leaving 12 bases between them. CDR3 in DNA: TGTGCCAGCAGCGACCCGTCGGGACCCTACGAGCAGTACGTC. It specifies CASSDPSGPYEQYV.

This chain uses TRBV12-3 or TRBV12-4 with TRBJ1-5; D remains ambiguous. The V end was cut by 2 bases, the J end by 4 bases, with 6 bases between. This CDR3 contains 13 residues. For the CDR3, the DNA is TGTGCCAGCAGTTTACACCGGAATCAGCCCCAGCATTTT. As protein: CASSLHRNQPQHF.

This clone was recorded once. This chain connects TRBV7-2 to TRBJ2-5, with 10 bases fitting TRBD2. With 5 bases clipped from V and 2 bases from J, the junction kept 14 bases outside the gene matches. This CDR3 is 18 amino acids long. The germline gives CDR1 SGHTA, CDR2 FQGNSA. In DNA, the CDR3 is TGTGCCAGCAGCCAGGGGACTAGCGACTCCCCGGAACAAGAGACCCAGTACTTC. It translates to CASSQGTSDSPEQETQYF.

The rearrangement links TRBV6-5 to TRBJ2-7; TRBD1 is a possible D gene (7 bases). The CDR3 is made up of 15 amino acids. The V gene lost 0 bases and the J gene lost 5 bases, with 14 bases spanning the gap. CDR1 is MNHEY and CDR2 is SVGAGI in the germline V gene. The CDR3 loop is CASSYSKARGDEQYF. The CDR3 DNA follows: TGTGCCAGCAGTTACTCTAAGGCCAGGGGGGACGAGCAGTACTTC.

The chain couples TRBV18 to TRBJ2-1; D remains ambiguous. The length of the CDR3 is 15 residues. Trimming removed 2 bases at V and 6 bases at J, with 14 bases between. Germline V gene lookup returns CDR1 KGHSH and CDR2 LQKENI. CDR3 sequence reads: CASSPNGGGGNEQFF. CDR3 bases: TGTGCCAGCTCACCAAATGGTGGCGGCGGCAATGAGCAGTTCTTC.

The chain has TRBV15 and TRBJ1-2; D is uncertain. The V end lost 0 bases, the J end lost 6 bases, and 5 bases lay between the germline ends. This CDR3 is 12 amino acids long. CDR1 LNHNV and CDR2 YYDKDF come from the germline V gene (reference sequence). This CDR3 reads CATSRDRDGYTF. Here the CDR3 DNA reads TGTGCCACCAGCAGAGATCGCGATGGCTACACCTTC. Together with reference TRBV15 and TRBJ1-2, the CDR3 gives the full variable domain: DAMVIQNPRYQVTQFGKPVTLSCSQTLNHNVMYWYQQKSSQAPKLLFHYYDKDFNNEADTPDNFQSRRPNTSFCFLDIRSPGLGDTAMYLCATSRDRDGYTFGSGTRLTVV.

This clone occurred once. This chain joins TRBV11-2 and TRBJ1-6; D unclear. With 3 bases removed from V and 7 bases from J, the gap between germline ends came to 13 bases. Germline-derived CDR1 and CDR2 are SGHAT and FQNNGV. The CDR3 is made up of 15 amino acids. In DNA form, the CDR3 reads TGTGCCAGCAGCTTGTCCGGGAGACGGAATTCACCCCTCCACTTT. Protein: CASSLSGRRNSPLHF.

In this sample, this clone turned up once. J is TRBJ2-5 and V is TRBV12-3 or TRBV12-4, with D possibly TRBD2 on 6 matching bases. The CDR3 length is 12 residues. V shed 3 bases and J shed 9 bases, with 11 bases lying between them. The CDR3 region has the DNA TGTGCCAGCAGTTTTGCTAGCGAGGCCCAGTACTTC. As protein: CASSFASEAQYF.

The rearrangement joins TRBV6-5 to TRBJ1-2; no firm D call. The ends were cut back, 0 bases at V and 7 bases at J, with 12 bases in the middle. The CDR3 covers 14 residues. CDR1 is MNHEY, CDR2 SVGAGI, per germline. The CDR3 sequence: CASSYSRGAGGYTF. The CDR3 region has the DNA TGTGCCAGCAGTTACTCGAGAGGCGCTGGTGGCTACACCTTC.

This chain joins TRBV28 and TRBJ1-1; 8 nucleotides align to TRBD1. V shed 1 base, J shed 5 bases, and the junction held 3 bases outside the gene matches. The germline CDR1 and CDR2 sequences are MDHEN and SYDVKM. This CDR3 has 14 amino acids. The CDR3 region has the DNA TGTGCCAGCAGTTTATATCAGGGGGCAACTGAAGCTTTCTTT. Its translation: CASSLYQGATEAFF.

V is TRBV28 and J is TRBJ2-3; weak D call: TRBD1 (6 bases). The CDR3 loop spans 16 amino acids. Germline V lookup: CDR1 MDHEN, CDR2 SYDVKM. Trimming removed 1 base at V and 6 bases at J, with 17 bases between. CDR3 DNA: TGTGCCAGCAGTTTATCCTCACAGGGTTGGTTGGATACGCAGTATTTT. It yields the protein CASSLSSQGWLDTQYF.

This clone was seen a single time. V gene TRBV5-1 combines with J gene TRBJ1-1; the D gene is possibly TRBD1 (5 bases). The CDR3 sequence is 14 residues long. Germline values: CDR1 SGHRS, CDR2 YFSETQ. V lost 0 bases and J lost 4, with 10 bases in between. The CDR3 loop is CASSLAGGVTEAFF. The CDR3 DNA reads as TGCGCCAGCAGCTTGGCCGGGGGGGTCACTGAAGCTTTCTTT.

The chain couples TRBV7-8 to TRBJ1-5, with D perhaps TRBD1 (6 bases). Looked up from germline, CDR1 is SGHVS and CDR2 is FQNEAQ. With 10 bases removed from V and 4 bases from J, the gap between germline ends came to 14 bases. CDR3 size: 13 residues. The CDR3: CATRTGTNQPQHF. The DNA of the CDR3 is TGTGCCACCCGTACAGGGACGAATCAGCCCCAGCATTTT.

This rearrangement joins TRBV5-1 to TRBJ2-5; no clear D gene. There are 14 residues in the CDR3. V lost 0 bases and J 1 base, leaving 7 bases between the germline ends. From germline, CDR1 is SGHRS and CDR2 YFSETQ. CDR3 in amino acids: CASSLERSQETQYF. Written as DNA, the CDR3 is TGCGCCAGCAGCTTGGAGCGCAGCCAAGAGACCCAGTACTTC.

This clone was counted only a few times. The chain links TRBV7-9 to TRBJ2-1; D is unclear. Trimming left V 7 bases short and J 4 bases short, with 5 bases between. The germline V gene has CDR1 SEHNR and CDR2 FQNEAQ (reference sequence). This CDR3 has 11 residues. The CDR3: CASTRYNEQFF. Written as DNA, the CDR3 is TGTGCCAGCACAAGATACAATGAGCAGTTCTTC. The full variable domain, its missing parts supplied by reference TRBV7-9 and TRBJ2-1, is DTGVSQNPRHKITKRGQNVTFRCDPISEHNRLYWYRQTLGQGPEFLTYFQNEAQLEKSRLLSDRFSAERPKGSFSTLEIQRTEQGDSAMYLCASTRYNEQFFGPGTRLTVL.

The chain couples TRBV27 to TRBJ1-1; D remains unclear. This CDR3 spans 15 amino acids. The V end was cut by 0 bases, the J end by 1 base, with 9 bases between. Looked up from germline, CDR1 is MNHEY and CDR2 is SMNVEV (reference sequence). In DNA form, the CDR3 reads TGTGCCAGCAGTTTATCCAGGATTAGGAACACTGAAGCTTTCTTT. It is translated as CASSLSRIRNTEAFF.

The chain combines TRBV18 with TRBJ2-3; 11 nucleotides line up with TRBD1. V was clipped by 6 bases and J by 5 bases; unmatched bases: 4. Germline V gene sequence: CDR1 KGHSH, CDR2 LQKENI. The CDR3 consists of 14 residues. CDR3 in DNA: TGTGCCAGCTCCGGACAGGGGGCAATAGATACGCAGTATTTT. Residues: CASSGQGAIDTQYF.

The chain carries TRBV2 and TRBJ2-2; the match to TRBD2 covers 9 bases. The CDR3 consists of 16 residues. The germline CDR1 and CDR2 sequences are SNHLY and FYNNEI. The ends lost 7 bases at V and 5 bases at J; junction bases unmatched: 11. The CDR3 sequence is CASTYAAGGQTGELFF. The CDR3 region has the DNA TGTGCCAGCACATATGCGGCGGGAGGGCAAACCGGGGAGCTGTTTTTT.

The chain combines TRBV7-8 with TRBJ2-3, with TRBD2 as a possible D gene (6 bases). Germline V gives CDR1 SGHVS, CDR2 FQNEAQ. Trimming removed 8 bases from V and 0 bases from J, with 9 bases in between. This CDR3 spans 13 amino acids. The chain's CDR3 is CASSGDSTDTQYF. The CDR3, as DNA: TGTGCCAGCTCGGGGGATAGCACAGATACGCAGTATTTT.

The chain links TRBV28 to TRBJ2-7; D unresolved. Trimming pared 4 bases from V and 7 bases from J, leaving 8 bases between. Germline-derived CDR1 and CDR2 are MDHEN and SYDVKM. The CDR3 has 11 residues. CDR3 amino acids: CASSSIREQYF. For the CDR3, the DNA is TGTGCCAGCAGTTCCATAAGGGAGCAGTACTTC. Based on the CDR3 plus reference TRBV28 and TRBJ2-7, the full variable domain is DVKVTQSSRYLVKRTGEKVFLECVQDMDHENMFWYRQDPGLGLRLIYFSYDVKMKEKGDIPEGYSVSREKKERFSLILESASTNQTSMYLCASSSIREQYFGPGTRLTVT.

The chain combines TRBV7-9 with TRBJ2-3, with 15 bases matching TRBD2. CDR1 and CDR2 from the germline V gene are SEHNR and FQNEAQ (reference sequence). The CDR3 has 18 residues. Losses at the gene ends were 4 bases for V and 5 bases for J; bases not matched to a gene: 10. The CDR3 coding sequence is TGTGCCAGCAGCTGGGGACTAGCGGGAGGAGGGCCCGAAGATACGCAGTATTTT. Translated, it gives CASSWGLAGGGPEDTQYF.

The gene calls are TRBV18 and TRBJ1-6, with D unresolved. Trimming removed 2 bases at V and 8 bases at J, with 4 bases between. This CDR3 comprises 12 residues. Germline CDR1 and CDR2: KGHSH and LQKENI. DNA for the CDR3: TGTGCCAGCTCACCAGGGGATTCACCCCTCCACTTT. It encodes CASSPGDSPLHF.

This clone was observed a handful of times. The gene calls are TRBV24-1 and TRBJ2-5; D is unclear. Germline values: CDR1 KGHDR, CDR2 SFDVKD. The CDR3 length is 15 residues. Trimming shortened V by 4 bases and J by 2 bases, and 13 bases separated the two germline ends. In DNA form, the CDR3 reads TGTGCCACCAGTGACCGGATAGAAGGACAAGAGACCCAGTACTTC. As protein: CATSDRIEGQETQYF.

The chain uses TRBV7-9 and TRBJ1-1; 7 bases map to TRBD1. The germline gives CDR1 SEHNR, CDR2 FQNEAQ (reference sequence). V lost 5 bases to trimming and J lost 2 bases; unmatched junction nucleotides: 11. The length of the CDR3 is 16 residues. The CDR3 DNA sequence: TGTGCCAGCAGCCGCTACACCGGGACAGAAAACACTGAAGCTTTCTTT. Its translation is CASSRYTGTENTEAFF.

The chain links TRBV6-6 to TRBJ1-2; TRBD1 is a possible D gene (5 bases). Looked up from germline, CDR1 is MNHNY and CDR2 is SVGAGI (reference sequence). Trimming pared 6 bases from V and 8 bases from J, leaving 19 bases between. The CDR3 consists of 14 residues. CDR3 sequence reads: CASSTAGLMKGYTF. In DNA, the CDR3 is TGTGCCAGCAGCACAGCAGGGTTAATGAAAGGCTACACCTTC.

The chain links TRBV29-1 to TRBJ1-1; 9 bases match TRBD1. Germline V gene data show CDR1 as SQVTM and CDR2 as ANQGSEA. V was pared by 7 bases and J by 2 bases, with 8 bases of the junction left unmatched. The CDR3 length is 14 residues. CDR3 protein: CSARTGAYNTEAFF. The CDR3 region has the DNA TGCAGCGCCCGGACAGGGGCGTACAACACTGAAGCTTTCTTT.

The chain is built from TRBV5-1 and TRBJ2-5; TRBD2 is a possible D gene (6 bases). Germline values: CDR1 SGHRS, CDR2 YFSETQ. The CDR3 contains 15 residues. V was trimmed by 3 bases and J by 0 bases, leaving 12 bases between them. The CDR3, as DNA: TGCGCCAGCAGCTCGGAACGGGGGAACCAAGAGACCCAGTACTTC. Residues: CASSSERGNQETQYF.